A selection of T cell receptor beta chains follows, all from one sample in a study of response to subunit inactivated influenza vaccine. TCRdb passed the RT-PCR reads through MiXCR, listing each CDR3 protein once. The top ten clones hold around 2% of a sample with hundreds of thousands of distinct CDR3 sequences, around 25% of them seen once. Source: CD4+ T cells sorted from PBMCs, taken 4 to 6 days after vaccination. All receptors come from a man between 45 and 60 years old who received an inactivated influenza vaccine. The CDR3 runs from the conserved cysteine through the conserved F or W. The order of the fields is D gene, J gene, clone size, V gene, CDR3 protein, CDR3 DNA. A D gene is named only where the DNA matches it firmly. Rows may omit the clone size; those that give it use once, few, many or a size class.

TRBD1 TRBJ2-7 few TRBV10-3 CAIRGTGPTYEQYF TGTGCCATCAGGGGGACAGGGCCTACCTACGAGCAGTACTTC
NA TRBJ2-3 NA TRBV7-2 CASSLPRGYTDTQYF TGTGCCAGCAGCTTACCTAGGGGATACACAGATACGCAGTATTTT
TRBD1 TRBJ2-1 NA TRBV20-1 CSARDRGKGAINEQFF TGCAGTGCTAGAGATAGGGGGAAGGGGGCGATCAATGAGCAGTTCTTC
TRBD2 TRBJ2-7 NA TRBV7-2 CASSWDRTSNEQYF TGTGCCAGCAGCTGGGACCGGACTAGTAACGAGCAGTACTTC
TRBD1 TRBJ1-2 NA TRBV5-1 CASSRDRGEPPSGYTF TGCGCCAGCAGCCGGGACAGGGGGGAACCACCGTCGGGCTACACCTTC
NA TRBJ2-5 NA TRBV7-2 CASSTEVGSQVPETQYF TGTGCCAGCAGCACCGAGGTGGGCTCTCAGGTCCCCGAGACCCAGTACTTC
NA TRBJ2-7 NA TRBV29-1 CSVAGSGYEQYF TGCAGCGTTGCAGGGAGCGGCTACGAGCAGTACTTC
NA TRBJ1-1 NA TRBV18 CASSLTVDNTEAFF TGTGCCAGCTCACTGACAGTAGACAACACTGAAGCTTTCTTT
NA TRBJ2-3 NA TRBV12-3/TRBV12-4 CASSFPARPGSDTQYF TGTGCCAGCAGTTTTCCCGCGAGGCCAGGGTCCGATACGCAGTATTTT
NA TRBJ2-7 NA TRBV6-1 CASRGFSSLFYEQYF TGTGCCAGCAGAGGTTTCTCGTCCCTCTTCTACGAGCAGTACTTC
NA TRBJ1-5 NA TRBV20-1 CSALMAGRQAPSQPQHF TGCAGTGCCCTAATGGCGGGACGACAGGCTCCGAGTCAGCCCCAGCATTTT
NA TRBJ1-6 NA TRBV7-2 CASSSGLINSPLHF TGTGCCAGCAGCTCCGGACTGATTAATTCACCCCTCCACTTT
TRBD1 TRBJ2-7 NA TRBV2 CASSEIGTSRDRIVF TGTGCCAGCAGTGAAATAGGGACCTCCCGGGACAGAATCGTGTTC
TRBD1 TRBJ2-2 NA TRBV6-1 CASSLDRVGKNTGELFF TGTGCCAGCAGTCTTGACAGGGTTGGGAAGAACACCGGGGAGCTGTTTTTT
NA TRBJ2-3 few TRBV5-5 CASSLVTGLGTDTQYF TGTGCCAGCAGCTTGGTTACGGGACTGGGCACAGATACGCAGTATTTT